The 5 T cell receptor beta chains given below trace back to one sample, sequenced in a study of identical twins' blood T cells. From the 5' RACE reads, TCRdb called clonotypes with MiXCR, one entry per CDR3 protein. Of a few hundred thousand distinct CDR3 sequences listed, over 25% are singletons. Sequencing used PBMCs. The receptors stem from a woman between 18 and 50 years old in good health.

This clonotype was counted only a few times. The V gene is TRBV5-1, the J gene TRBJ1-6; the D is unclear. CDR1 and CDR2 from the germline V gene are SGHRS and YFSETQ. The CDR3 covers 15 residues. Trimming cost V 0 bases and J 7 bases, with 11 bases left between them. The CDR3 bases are TGCGCCAGCAGCTTGGACAGATTGAGGAATTCACCCCTCCACTTT. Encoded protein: CASSLDRLRNSPLHF. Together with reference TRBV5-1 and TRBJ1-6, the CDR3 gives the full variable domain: KAGVTQTPRYLIKTRGQQVTLSCSPISGHRSVSWYQQTPGQGLQFLFEYFSETQRNKGNFPGRFSGRQFSNSRSEMNVSTLELGDSALYLCASSLDRLRNSPLHFGNGTRLTVT.

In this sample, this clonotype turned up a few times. The CDR3 bases are TGCAGTGCTCCCGGGACAAGCACAGATACGCAGTATTTT. This encodes CSAPGTSTDTQYF. The V and J genes are TRBV20-1 and TRBJ2-3, with a possible D match to TRBD1 (6 bases). Trimming removed 5 bases from V and 0 bases from J, with 9 bases in between. The CDR3 runs to 13 residues. CDR1 is DFQATT, CDR2 SNEGSKA, per germline (reference sequence).

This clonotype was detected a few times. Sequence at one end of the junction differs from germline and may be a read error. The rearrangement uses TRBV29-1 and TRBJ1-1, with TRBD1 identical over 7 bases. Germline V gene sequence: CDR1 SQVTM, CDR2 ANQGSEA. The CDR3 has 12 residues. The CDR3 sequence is CGVYRGISEAFF. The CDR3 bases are TGCGGCGTTTACAGGGGAATCTCTGAAGCTTTCTTT. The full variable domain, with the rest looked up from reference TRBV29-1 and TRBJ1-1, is SAVISQKPSRDICQRGTSLTIQCQVDSQVTMMFWYRQQPGQSLTLIATANQGSEATYESGFVIDKFPISRPNLTFSTLTVSNMSPEDSSIYLCGVYRGISEAFFGQGTRLTVV.

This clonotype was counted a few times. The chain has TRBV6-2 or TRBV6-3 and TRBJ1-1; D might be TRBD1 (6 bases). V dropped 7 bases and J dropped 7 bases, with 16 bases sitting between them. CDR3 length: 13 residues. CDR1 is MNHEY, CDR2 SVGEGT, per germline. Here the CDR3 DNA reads TGTGCCAGCAATTTCGGGGGGCGATTTGAAGCTTTCTTT. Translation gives CASNFGGRFEAFF.

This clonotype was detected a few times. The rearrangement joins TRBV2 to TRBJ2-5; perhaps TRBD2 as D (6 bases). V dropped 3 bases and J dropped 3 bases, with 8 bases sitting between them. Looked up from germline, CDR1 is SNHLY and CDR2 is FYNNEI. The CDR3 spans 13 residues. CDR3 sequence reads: CASSDIAEETQYF. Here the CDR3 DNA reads TGTGCCAGCAGTGATATAGCGGAAGAGACCCAGTACTTC.